One T cell receptor beta chain is described in this entry. This table comes from immunoSEQ multiplex PCR, and its TCRdb copy is limited to in-frame clones, with some not included. The sample carries about 2.4 million clones, roughly 93% recorded once. This sample was included in a study of shared clonotypes between healthy human individuals. This sequence originates from a man aged 18 to 29 in good health. Some clones in this sample may be carry-over from other donors' samples. The specimen sequenced was naive CD4+ T cells from PBMCs. The subset is: CD45RA+ positively selected.

The CDR3 here is CASSQAWSRQGVSDTQYF. CDR3 DNA: TGCGCCAGCAGCCAAGCTTGGTCAAGACAGGGGGTTTCAGATACGCAGTATTTT. The rearrangement links TRBV4-1 to TRBJ2-3, with 9 bases that match TRBD1. Germline-derived CDR1 and CDR2 are MGHRA and YSYEKL. V lost 1 base and J lost 4; bases outside the gene matches: 12. The CDR3 totals 18 residues.